This TCR beta chain was retrieved from a study of Ad26.COV2.S vaccination and SARS-CoV-2 variants. Study at large: Sample donor was a member of the COV1001 Ad26.COV2.S trial arm. Notes on the study in general: Marked by substantial breadth, spike-specific CD8+ and CD4+ T cell responses were reportedly seen after vaccination.

The treatment: over 15 received Ad26.COV2.S at low or high dose, single or two shots; 5 received placebo; per-sample allocation not given. The investigators took samples on day 63 after the first vaccine or placebo injection. In Boston, an adult donor aged 18-55 years took part. In the vaccine, an Ad26 vector expressed the SARS-CoV-2 spike of the Wuhan strain. Profiling relied on immunoSEQ multiplex PCR, and the TCRdb table lists in-frame clones only, not all of them. This table holds about 410,000 clones, 89% found once. CDR1 and CDR2 (germline): MGHRA, YSYEKL. The V gene end was trimmed by 1 base and the J gene end by 3 bases; junction bases not matched to a gene: 3. The CDR3 runs to 15 residues. Note on this clone: Its specificity is unknown.

The chain has TRBV4-1 and TRBJ2-7; 10 positions match TRBD1. This clonotype was sampled from a person between 18 and 59 years old who received the Ad26.COV2.S COVID-19 vaccine or a placebo. The specimen comprised peripheral blood, sampled in a trial of Ad26.COV2.S vaccine versus placebo. CDR3 nucleotide sequence: TGCGCCAGCAGCCAAGCGGGACAGGGGAGCTACGAGCAGTACTTC. Amino acids: CASSQAGQGSYEQYF.